This TCR beta chain appears in the sequencing data of a study of blood T cell repertoires in COVID-19. This table comes from immunoSEQ multiplex PCR, and its TCRdb copy is limited to in-frame clones, with some not included. Of under 200,000 clones listed, about 83% are singletons. Sequencing used PBMCs or T cells enriched from blood (not recorded which). The clonotype was recovered from a man aged 35-49 years with acute COVID-19.

The DNA of the CDR3 is TGTGCCAGCAGACTAGCGGGACGCACAGATACGCAGTATTTT. Translated: CASRLAGRTDTQYF. The V and J genes are TRBV7-9 and TRBJ2-3, with TRBD2 identical over 10 bases. Germline V gene lookup returns CDR1 SEHNR and CDR2 FQNEAQ (reference sequence). J was trimmed by 1 base and V by 6 bases; bases with no gene match: 1. The CDR3 length is 14 residues.